These 24 T cell receptor beta chains came from one sample sequenced in a study of blood T cell repertoires in COVID-19. Data came from immunoSEQ multiplex PCR; TCRdb stores just in-frame clones and leaves some out. The table lists about 280,000 clones, 75% to 90% of them singletons. Sequencing was done on a sample of peripheral blood. The source is a woman in her 70s with acute or convalescent COVID-19.

This chain joins TRBV5-4 and TRBJ1-2; maybe TRBD1 (6 bases). V gave up 3 bases and J gave up 1 base, with 10 bases separating them. The CDR3 runs 14 residues. Germline CDR1 SGHNT, CDR2 YYREEE (reference sequence). CDR3 in amino acids: CASSSTQGNYGYTF. In DNA, the CDR3 is TGTGCCAGCAGCTCGACACAGGGTAACTATGGCTACACCTTC.

The V call is TRBV6-5, the J call TRBJ1-3; D is ambiguous. Deletions cut 2 bases from V and 4 bases from J, with 9 bases between. Germline loops: CDR1 MNHEY, CDR2 SVGAGI. The CDR3 consists of 14 residues. CDR3: CASSYLFGGNTIYF. Written as DNA, the CDR3 is TGTGCCAGCAGTTACCTTTTCGGGGGAAACACCATATATTTT.

This clone was seen a few times. The gene calls are TRBV6-6 and TRBJ1-2; a possible D gene is TRBD1 (6 bases). Germline V gene lookup returns CDR1 MNHNY and CDR2 SVGAGI (reference sequence). There are 13 residues in the CDR3. Trimming cost V 4 bases and J 6 bases, with 12 bases left between them. The CDR3: CASSSLGANGYTF. As DNA, the CDR3 is TGTGCCAGCAGTTCTCTGGGGGCCAATGGCTACACCTTC.

The gene calls are TRBV6-5 and TRBJ1-4, with TRBD1 matching over 9 bases. Germline V gene data show CDR1 as MNHEY and CDR2 as SVGAGI. With 7 bases clipped from V and 8 bases from J, the junction kept 11 bases outside the gene matches. The CDR3 has 15 residues. The CDR3 reads CASTQVTGGFEKLFF. CDR3 sequence (DNA): TGTGCCAGCACCCAAGTGACAGGGGGGTTCGAAAAACTGTTTTTT.

V is TRBV5-7 and J is TRBJ1-5, with D perhaps TRBD1 (6 bases). TRBV5-7 is sorted into the ORF group, with uncertain function. The V and J ends lost 8 bases and 6 bases respectively, with 15 bases between them. The CDR3 covers 13 residues. This CDR3 reads CARAYRVGQPQHF. In DNA, the CDR3 is TGTGCCAGGGCTTACAGGGTCGGTCAGCCCCAGCATTTT.

The rearrangement joins TRBV3-1 (or the pseudogene TRBV3-2) to TRBJ1-2; D is unresolved. The germline V and J ends were trimmed by 2 bases and 8 bases, with 6 bases remaining between them. This CDR3 is built from 11 residues. Germline assignment: CDR1 LGHDT and CDR2 YNNKEL (reference sequence). CDR3 residues: CASSQKTGYTF. In nucleotides, the CDR3 is TGTGCCAGCAGCCAAAAGACAGGCTACACCTTC.

CDR3 loop: CASSPRRSPQETQYF. The CDR3, as DNA: TGTGCCAGCTCACCACGCCGTAGCCCCCAAGAGACCCAGTACTTC. The genes are TRBV18 and TRBJ2-5; D is ambiguous. The length of the CDR3 is 15 residues. The V end was cut by 1 base, the J end by 1 base, with 10 bases between. The germline gives CDR1 KGHSH, CDR2 LQKENI.

The rearrangement joins TRBV2 to TRBJ1-4, with D maybe TRBD1 (5 bases). Germline V lookup: CDR1 SNHLY, CDR2 FYNNEI. V gave up 4 bases and J gave up 7 bases, with 10 bases separating them. CDR3 size: 13 residues. The CDR3, as DNA: TGTGCCAGCAGTGGACAGTCTCGTGAAAAACTGTTTTTT. Its protein product is CASSGQSREKLFF.

The chain is built from TRBV18 and TRBJ2-1; perhaps TRBD2 as D (6 bases). This CDR3 has 17 amino acids. Germline V gene sequence: CDR1 KGHSH, CDR2 LQKENI. V was cut by 2 bases and J by 5 bases, with 19 bases left in between. In DNA, the CDR3 is TGTGCCAGCTCACCAAGGCGGGAAAGGGTCGGGCACAATGAGCAGTTCTTC. This codes for CASSPRRERVGHNEQFF.

This chain connects TRBV18 to TRBJ2-7; 9 positions agree with TRBD1. J lost 2 bases, V lost 6 bases, and 5 bases had no gene match. Germline V gives CDR1 KGHSH, CDR2 LQKENI. The CDR3 is 14 amino acids. For the CDR3, the DNA is TGTGCCAGCTCCGGGGGACAGGGAACCTACGAGCAGTACTTC. It is translated as CASSGGQGTYEQYF.

V is TRBV5-6 and J is TRBJ1-3; D is uncertain. Germline CDR1 SGHDT, CDR2 YYEEEE. Trimming took off 2 bases at V and 0 bases at J, with 6 bases between the two ends. The CDR3 extends over 14 amino acids. CDR3 nucleotides: TGTGCCAGCAGCTTCGGGGTCTCTGGAAACACCATATATTTT. It translates to CASSFGVSGNTIYF. The variable domain in full, completed from reference TRBV5-6 and TRBJ1-3, reads DAGVTQSPTHLIKTRGQQVTLRCSPKSGHDTVSWYQQALGQGPQFIFQYYEEEERQRGNFPDRFSGHQFPNYSSELNVNALLLGDSALYLCASSFGVSGNTIYFGEGSWLTVV.

J is TRBJ2-1 and V is TRBV5-1; TRBD2 aligns across 8 bases. The CDR3 has 14 residues. The J segment lost 4 bases and the V segment lost 7 bases, leaving 7 bases of the junction unmatched. The germline V gene encodes CDR1 SGHRS and CDR2 YFSETQ. The CDR3 DNA reads as TGCGCCAGCCACCGCGGGGGGTTTTACAATGAGCAGTTCTTC. Amino acid sequence: CASHRGGFYNEQFF.

The V call is TRBV10-3, the J call TRBJ2-3; 7 bases fit TRBD2. With 10 bases clipped from V and 2 bases from J, the junction kept 15 bases outside the gene matches. Germline values: CDR1 ENHRY, CDR2 SYGVKD. The CDR3 spans 16 residues. CDR3 protein: CASSQPPGGFTDTQYF. The CDR3 DNA reads TGTGCCAGCTCACAACCCCCGGGGGGATTCACAGATACGCAGTATTTT.

This sequence joins TRBV12-3 or TRBV12-4 and TRBJ2-3; D remains unclear. Trimming stripped 6 bases from V and 6 bases from J, with 7 bases between. The CDR3 contains 11 residues. The CDR3 spells CASSSFDTQYF. DNA for the CDR3: TGTGCCAGCAGCTCTTTTGATACGCAGTATTTT.

The gene calls are TRBV4-1 and TRBJ2-3; D is ambiguous. CDR3 size: 15 residues. The germline gives CDR1 MGHRA, CDR2 YSYEKL. Trimming cost V 2 bases and J 4 bases, with 13 bases left between them. CDR3 DNA: TGCGCCAGCAGCCAACTCGTGATACGGGCAGATACGCAGTATTTT. It encodes CASSQLVIRADTQYF.

The chain recombines TRBV5-1 with TRBJ1-4; 7 bases agree with TRBD1. Germline CDR1 reads SGHRS; CDR2 reads YFSETQ. The CDR3 has 16 amino acids. After removal of 4 bases from V and 4 bases from J, the junction contained 10 bases not matched to a gene. The CDR3 DNA reads as TGCGCCAGCAGCCAAACCCCGGGACAGCTTAATGAAAAACTGTTTTTT. Encoded protein: CASSQTPGQLNEKLFF.

The V call is TRBV6-1, the J call TRBJ1-3; TRBD1 might be the D (5 bases). CDR1 is MNHNS, CDR2 SASEGT, per germline. V lost 2 bases to trimming and J lost 2 bases, with 10 bases between them. CDR3 length: 15 residues. Here the CDR3 DNA reads TGTGCCAGCAGTGAACGGGGGGGGACTGGAAACACCATATATTTT. Its protein product is CASSERGGTGNTIYF.

The chain couples TRBV5-1 to TRBJ2-3, with D possibly matching TRBD1 (5 bases). This CDR3 contains 14 residues. Looked up from germline, CDR1 is SGHRS and CDR2 is YFSETQ. The germline V and J ends were trimmed by 0 bases and 2 bases, with 7 bases remaining between them. CDR3 amino acids: CASSLGQLTDTQYF. CDR3 coding DNA: TGCGCCAGCAGCTTGGGACAGCTCACAGATACGCAGTATTTT.

The V call is TRBV10-3, the J call TRBJ1-2, with unresolved D. Trimming left V 5 bases short and J 6 bases short, with 22 bases between. From germline, CDR1 is ENHRY and CDR2 SYGVKD. The CDR3 covers 16 residues. In nucleotides, the CDR3 is TGTGCCATCAGTCCCTCCACTATCCGGCGGAGTCATGGCTACACCTTC. It specifies CAISPSTIRRSHGYTF.

The CDR3 coding sequence is TGCGCCAGCAGCTCGCGTACCGGGACAGAGAACACTGAAGCTTTCTTT. This sequence encodes CASSSRTGTENTEAFF. V gene TRBV5-1 combines with J gene TRBJ1-1, with 7 bases identical to TRBD1. V lost 3 bases, J lost 1 base, and 9 bases stayed unmatched. The V gene's germline CDR1 is SGHRS and CDR2 YFSETQ. The CDR3 is 16 amino acids.

In the case of this clone: No conserved phenylalanine or tryptophan ends this CDR3, so it is likely a read error. The DNA is left out, because the CDR3 cannot be placed on it with certainty; the CDR3 is given as TCRdb lists it. The V gene is TRBV6-4, the J gene TRBJ1-2; the D call of TRBD1 is as the table states it, not checked on the DNA. Termini included, the CDR3 measures 8 amino acids. CDR1 is MRHNA and CDR2 is SNTAGT in the germline V gene. The CDR3 spells CASSVQAP.

The chain has TRBV24-1 and TRBJ2-2, with TRBD1 identical over 8 bases. CDR1 is KGHDR, CDR2 SFDVKD, per germline. CDR3 length: 17 residues. V lost 3 bases to trimming and J lost 0 bases; unmatched junction nucleotides: 5. CDR3 sequence reads: CATSDPEQGANTGELFF. The CDR3, as DNA: TGTGCCACCAGTGATCCAGAACAGGGGGCGAACACCGGGGAGCTGTTTTTT.

The chain employs TRBV30 and TRBJ1-5; 8 nucleotides agree with TRBD1. The CDR3 consists of 15 residues. Per germline, CDR1 GTSNPN and CDR2 SVGIG (reference sequence). Germline trimming cut 3 bases from V and 4 bases from J; bases unmatched to any gene: 8. The CDR3 coding sequence is TGTGCCTGGAGCTTGGGCACAGGGGGGAATCAGCCCCAGCATTTT. The encoded protein is CAWSLGTGGNQPQHF.

The chain employs TRBV29-1 and TRBJ2-7; D may be TRBD2 (5 bases). In germline, CDR1 is SQVTM, CDR2 ANQGSEA. The CDR3 totals 13 residues. Trimming cost V 4 bases and J 5 bases, with 15 bases left between them. CDR3 protein: CSVGRVEGHEQYF. The DNA for the CDR3 is TGCAGCGTTGGTCGAGTTGAGGGCCACGAGCAGTACTTC.